The clone carrying this TCR beta chain came up many times. The source of the sample is a study of spatial heterogeneity in lung cancer. Indicated time point: blood at routine non-recurrence follow-up after resection. Via MiXCR, TCRdb re-called the 5' RACE reads, giving one row per CDR3 protein. The sample records nearly 95,000 distinct CDR3 sequences, roughly a fifth being singletons. The CDR3 runs 14 residues. CDR1 and CDR2 from the germline V gene are SGHNT and YYREEE (reference sequence). V was cut by 1 base and J by 4 bases, with 11 bases left in between. This TCR was recovered from a male donor with early-stage non-small cell lung cancer. The source was PBMCs, collected at follow-up. The chain employs TRBV5-4 and TRBJ1-1, with a possible D match to TRBD1 (5 bases). The CDR3 DNA reads TGTGCCAGCAGCTTGAGAGGGGCCGGCACTGAAGCTTTCTTT. It translates to CASSLRGAGTEAFF.